The source of this TCR beta chain is a study of tumor and adjacent non-tumor tissue in lung cancer. Looking at the study overall: Around 4 million productive TCRbeta reads were obtained per sample on average.

Study-level findings and limits: Higher tumor TCR diversity was associated with shorter survival. Compared with tumor, normal lung showed significantly lower TCR diversity. Tumor repertoires had a smaller top 100 clone share than normal lung.

No cell sorting was done before RNA was extracted from the tissue. As concerns this clonotype: Its antigen is unknown. An end of the junction does not agree with germline; a read error may underlie this.

The library came from three nested PCR rounds adapted from ARM-PCR protocols. TCRdb fed the multiplex PCR reads into MiXCR, producing one record per CDR3 protein. The sample shows 75,000 to 80,000 distinct CDR3 sequences, over 80% of them seen only once. Source material: lung tumor tissue. The source is a woman between 45 and 65 years old with non-small cell lung cancer.

The CDR3 is CSVEGGSGGCYEQYF. The CDR3 DNA reads as TGCAGTGTTGAGGGAGGATCAGGGGGTTGCTACGAGCAGTACTTC. V and J are TRBV29-1 and TRBJ2-7, with D possibly matching TRBD1 (7 bases). This CDR3 has 15 amino acids. CDR1 is SQVTM, CDR2 ANQGSEA, per germline.